This TCR beta chain was retrieved from a study of patients and donors after allogeneic stem cell transplantation. Trimming took 7 bases from V and 2 from J; bases not matched to a gene: 4. The CDR3 sequence is 13 residues long. One entry per CDR3 protein results from TCRdb running MiXCR on the RT-PCR reads. The data show 900,000 to 1,000,000 distinct CDR3 sequences, around 17% seen once. The specimen was blood, either unsorted or a sorted T cell fraction (not recorded which). The receptor's source is a human donor who was either an allogeneic HSCT recipient or a stem cell or donor lymphocyte infusion donor (not recorded which). It is not recorded whose cells these are; they may come from a transplant donor. The genes are TRBV12-3 or TRBV12-4 and TRBJ2-5; 7 nucleotides match TRBD2. This CDR3 is CASTSGVQETQYF. The DNA of the CDR3 is TGTGCCAGCACCAGCGGGGTTCAAGAGACCCAGTACTTC.